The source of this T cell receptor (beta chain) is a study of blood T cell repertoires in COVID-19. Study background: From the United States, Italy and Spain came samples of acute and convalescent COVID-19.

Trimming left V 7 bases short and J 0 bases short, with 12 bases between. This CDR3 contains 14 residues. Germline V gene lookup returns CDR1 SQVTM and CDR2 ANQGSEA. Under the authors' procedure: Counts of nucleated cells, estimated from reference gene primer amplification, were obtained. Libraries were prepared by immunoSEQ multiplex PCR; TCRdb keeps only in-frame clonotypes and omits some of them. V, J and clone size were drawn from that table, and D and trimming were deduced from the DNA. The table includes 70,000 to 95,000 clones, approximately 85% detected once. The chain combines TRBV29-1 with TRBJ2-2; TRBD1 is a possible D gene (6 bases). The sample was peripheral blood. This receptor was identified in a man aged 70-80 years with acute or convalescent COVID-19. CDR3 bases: TGCAGCGCCGTGGACAGAGCGAACACCGGGGAGCTGTTTTTT. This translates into CSAVDRANTGELFF.